Presented here are 27 T cell receptor beta chains from one specimen sequenced in a study of blood T cell repertoires in COVID-19. Produced via immunoSEQ multiplex PCR; TCRdb's table is partial and in-frame only. Of around 50,000 clones listed, about 86% are singletons. The sample comprised peripheral blood. The origin of the receptors is a woman aged 60-75 years with COVID-19, enrolled during active disease.

This sequence joins TRBV6-6 and TRBJ2-1; 11 bases line up with TRBD1. This CDR3 is built from 13 residues. The V gene's germline CDR1 is MNHNY and CDR2 SVGAGI (reference sequence). Unmatched junction bases numbered 6, after V lost 11 bases and J lost 6 bases. The DNA for the CDR3 is TGTGCCGGGGCCGGGACAGGGGGCAATGAGCAGTTCTTC. This sequence encodes CAGAGTGGNEQFF.

The chain has TRBV6-5 and TRBJ1-5; TRBD1 is a possible D gene (5 bases). The germline V gene encodes CDR1 MNHEY and CDR2 SVGAGI. The V and J ends lost 8 bases and 2 bases respectively, with 13 bases between them. CDR3 size: 14 residues. The CDR3 region has the DNA TGTGCCAGCCTTCGGGGGTATGGCAATCAGCCCCAGCATTTT. Its translation: CASLRGYGNQPQHF.

The chain employs TRBV7-9 and TRBJ1-2; a possible D gene is TRBD1 (5 bases). In germline, CDR1 is SEHNR, CDR2 FQNEAQ (reference sequence). The CDR3 is made up of 15 amino acids. V was shortened by 5 bases and J by 2 bases, with 15 bases between the two germline ends. CDR3 amino acids: CASSRTQGINYGYTF. In nucleotides, the CDR3 is TGTGCCAGCAGCCGAACGCAGGGAATCAACTATGGCTACACCTTC.

The DNA for the CDR3 is TGTGCCAGCAGCTTGGGTTTGGCTAGCGGGAGTAGATACAATGAGCAGTTCTTC. Protein product: CASSLGLASGSRYNEQFF. The chain recombines TRBV5-8 with TRBJ2-1; 10 nucleotides line up with TRBD2. The V and J ends lost 0 bases and 4 bases, in that order; junction bases with no gene match: 10. This CDR3 is 18 amino acids long. CDR1 and CDR2 from the germline V gene are SGHTS and YDEGEE.

The chain recombines TRBV9 with TRBJ1-5; 7 bases line up with TRBD1. J gave up 1 base and V 5 bases, and 18 bases lay outside the gene matches. The CDR3 sequence is 19 residues long. Germline values: CDR1 SGDLS, CDR2 YYNGEE. In nucleotides, the CDR3 is TGTGCCAGCAGTTCATTGCACAGGGGCGCTGAGGGGAGCAATCAGCCCCAGCATTTT. Protein product: CASSSLHRGAEGSNQPQHF.

The V gene is TRBV4-1, the J gene TRBJ2-7; D uncertain. The ends were cut back, 1 base at V and 3 bases at J, with 13 bases in the middle. CDR1 MGHRA and CDR2 YSYEKL come from the germline V gene. This CDR3 is built from 15 residues. CDR3 residues: CASSQVGGNLYEQYF. The CDR3 bases are TGCGCCAGCAGCCAAGTCGGTGGTAACCTCTACGAGCAGTACTTC.

This chain links TRBV5-1 with TRBJ1-1; possibly TRBD1 for D (6 bases). This CDR3 is 14 amino acids long. Germline values: CDR1 SGHRS, CDR2 YFSETQ. Trimming pared 3 bases from V and 4 bases from J, leaving 13 bases between. The CDR3 loop is CASSYPGHGTEAFF. Written as DNA, the CDR3 is TGCGCCAGCAGCTACCCGGGACATGGCACTGAAGCTTTCTTT.

CDR3 protein: CASSFVNEQFF. As DNA, the CDR3 is TGTGCCAGCAGCTTCGTCAATGAGCAGTTCTTC. V gene TRBV5-8 combines with J gene TRBJ2-1; D is uncertain. Germline-derived CDR1 and CDR2 are SGHTS and YDEGEE. The ends were cut back, 2 bases at V and 6 bases at J, with 3 bases in the middle. The CDR3 loop spans 11 amino acids. The full variable domain, in which reference TRBV5-8 and TRBJ2-1 provide the parts outside the CDR3, is EAGVTQSPTHLIKTRGQQATLRCSPISGHTSVYWYQQALGLGLQFLLWYDEGEERNRGNFPPRFSGRQFPNYSSELNVNALELEDSALYLCASSFVNEQFFGPGTRLTVL.

The chain carries TRBV19 and TRBJ2-5; TRBD1 aligns across 7 bases. The J segment lost 4 bases and the V segment lost 6 bases, leaving 5 bases of the junction unmatched. The CDR3 has 13 residues. Germline lookup yields CDR1 LNHDA and CDR2 SQIVND (reference sequence). The CDR3 loop reads CASSRQGGETQYF. CDR3 nucleotides: TGTGCCAGTAGCCGACAGGGCGGAGAGACCCAGTACTTC.

The chain is built from TRBV3-1 (or the pseudogene TRBV3-2) and TRBJ2-1; D unclear. This CDR3 is built from 15 residues. V gave up 0 bases and J gave up 4 bases, with 10 bases separating them. CDR1 and CDR2 from the germline V gene are LGHDT and YNNKEL (reference sequence). The CDR3 nucleotides read TGTGCCAGCAGCCAAGACTGGGCAGATTACAATGAGCAGTTCTTC. It encodes CASSQDWADYNEQFF.

The J gene is TRBJ1-5, the V gene TRBV19, with 8 nucleotides matching TRBD1. Losses at the gene ends were 6 bases for V and 2 bases for J; bases not matched to a gene: 3. Germline V gene sequence: CDR1 LNHDA, CDR2 SQIVND (reference sequence). The CDR3 has 14 residues. The CDR3 region is CASSYRGGNQPQHF. Here the CDR3 DNA reads TGTGCCAGTAGCTACAGGGGGGGCAATCAGCCCCAGCATTTT.

This clone is a singleton in its sample. The chain couples TRBV7-9 to TRBJ2-5, with 11 nucleotides matching TRBD2. The V gene end was trimmed by 4 bases and the J gene end by 5 bases; junction bases not matched to a gene: 6. CDR3 size: 15 residues. Germline loops: CDR1 SEHNR, CDR2 FQNEAQ (reference sequence). The CDR3 coding sequence is TGTGCCAGCAGCTACATTAGCGGGAGGGGGGAGACCCAGTACTTC. It codes for CASSYISGRGETQYF. The entire variable domain, with the rest obtained from reference TRBV7-9 and TRBJ2-5, is as follows: DTGVSQNPRHKITKRGQNVTFRCDPISEHNRLYWYRQTLGQGPEFLTYFQNEAQLEKSRLLSDRFSAERPKGSFSTLEIQRTEQGDSAMYLCASSYISGRGETQYFGPGTRLLVL.

V is TRBV6-1 and J is TRBJ1-1; 7 bases map to TRBD1. The V and J ends lost 2 bases and 3 bases, in that order; junction bases with no gene match: 3. The CDR3 loop spans 14 amino acids. In germline, CDR1 is MNHNS, CDR2 SASEGT. CDR3 sequence (DNA): TGTGCCAGCAGTGAACAGGGGGTATACACTGAAGCTTTCTTT. Translation: CASSEQGVYTEAFF.

The J gene is TRBJ2-2, the V gene TRBV24-1, with 10 nucleotides matching TRBD1. CDR1 and CDR2 from the germline V gene are KGHDR and SFDVKD. V trimming: 3 bases; J trimming: 6 bases; junction bases outside the gene matches: 6. This CDR3 has 16 residues. CDR3 nucleotide sequence: TGTGCCACCAGTGATCCGGGACAGGGGAAGGCCGGGGAGCTGTTTTTT. Protein sequence: CATSDPGQGKAGELFF.

V gene TRBV9 combines with J gene TRBJ2-7; 7 bases align to TRBD2. After removal of 5 bases from V and 2 bases from J, the junction contained 13 bases not matched to a gene. This CDR3 is built from 16 residues. Germline CDR1 SGDLS, CDR2 YYNGEE. DNA of the CDR3: TGTGCCAGCAGTGATATAGCGGGCATTGACACCTACGAGCAGTACTTC. Translated: CASSDIAGIDTYEQYF.

The chain carries TRBV29-1 and TRBJ2-3; 9 bases map to TRBD2. The germline V gene encodes CDR1 SQVTM and CDR2 ANQGSEA. The CDR3 is made up of 15 amino acids. V lost 5 bases to trimming and J lost 7 bases; unmatched junction nucleotides: 13. In DNA form, the CDR3 reads TGCAGCGTTCGTGGGACTAGCCCAATGATCCATACGCAGTATTTT. The encoded protein is CSVRGTSPMIHTQYF.

This clone appeared a single time. The chain carries TRBV7-2 and TRBJ2-4, with D perhaps matching TRBD2 (5 bases). Germline CDR1 is SGHTA and CDR2 is FQGNSA. Trimming pared 3 bases from V and 3 bases from J, leaving 12 bases between. The CDR3 runs to 15 residues. In DNA form, the CDR3 reads TGTGCCAGCAGCTTTACCCGGGGAAACAAAAACATTCAGTACTTC. Its protein is CASSFTRGNKNIQYF. Based on the CDR3 plus reference TRBV7-2 and TRBJ2-4, the full variable domain is GAGVSQSPSNKVTEKGKDVELRCDPISGHTALYWYRQSLGQGLEFLIYFQGNSAPDKSGLPSDRFSAERTGGSVSTLTIQRTQQEDSAVYLCASSFTRGNKNIQYFGAGTRLSVL.

This chain joins TRBV30 and TRBJ2-7, with 9 bases matching TRBD2. J lost 5 bases, V lost 5 bases, and 10 bases had no gene match. Germline V gene lookup returns CDR1 GTSNPN and CDR2 SVGIG (reference sequence). There are 14 residues in the CDR3. CDR3 nucleotide sequence: TGTGCCTGGCGCGGGAGGGCCTGGAGGGACGAGCAGTACTTC. Amino acid sequence: CAWRGRAWRDEQYF.

This chain joins TRBV4-2 and TRBJ2-3; TRBD2 agrees at 16 bases. The J segment lost 1 base and the V segment lost 3 bases, leaving 1 base of the junction unmatched. The CDR3 is 17 amino acids. The germline gives CDR1 LGHNA, CDR2 YNFKEQ. The CDR3 spells CASSQGLAGGRTDTQYF. DNA of the CDR3: TGTGCCAGCAGCCAGGGACTAGCGGGAGGGCGCACAGATACGCAGTATTTT.

The chain has TRBV5-1 and TRBJ1-3, with 11 nucleotides matching TRBD1. J gave up 6 bases and V 4 bases, and 9 bases lay outside the gene matches. The CDR3 spans 16 residues. Germline V CDR1 and CDR2: SGHRS, YFSETQ. The CDR3 DNA follows: TGCGCCAGCAGCCGAACGGGACAGGGGGTTGAAAACACCATATATTTT. Translating gives CASSRTGQGVENTIYF.

The chain carries TRBV7-9 and TRBJ1-3, with TRBD1 matching over 8 bases. Germline V gene sequence: CDR1 SEHNR, CDR2 FQNEAQ (reference sequence). CDR3 size: 14 residues. V dropped 2 bases and J dropped 4; count of bases not matched to a gene: 1. CDR3 sequence: CASSLPGGGNTIYF. The CDR3 DNA reads TGTGCCAGCAGCTTACCAGGGGGCGGAAACACCATATATTTT.

CDR3 sequence reads: CASSEWGVVASYEQYF. CDR3 nucleotide sequence: TGCGCCAGCAGTGAGTGGGGAGTCGTGGCCTCCTACGAGCAGTACTTC. The chain uses TRBV10-2 and TRBJ2-7; a possible D gene is TRBD2 (5 bases). The CDR3 covers 16 residues. Germline assignment: CDR1 WSHSY and CDR2 SAAADI. V lost 1 base and J 0 bases, leaving 13 bases between the germline ends.

This chain links TRBV10-2 with TRBJ1-5; TRBD1 is a possible D gene (5 bases). Germline V gene sequence: CDR1 WSHSY, CDR2 SAAADI. This CDR3 comprises 20 residues. Trimming stripped 0 bases from V and 8 bases from J, with 29 bases between. The CDR3 DNA sequence: TGCGCCAGCAGTGAGTCGTTTTTTCGGGCAGAAACGGGCAGGGCTAAGCCCCAGCATTTT. Protein: CASSESFFRAETGRAKPQHF.

This clone showed up just once. The chain joins TRBV5-1 to TRBJ1-4, with D possibly TRBD1 on 6 matching bases. The CDR3 contains 14 residues. V dropped 5 bases and J dropped 0 bases, with 8 bases sitting between them. Per the germline V gene, CDR1 is SGHRS and CDR2 is YFSETQ. The CDR3 nucleotides are TGCGCCAGCAGTGACAGGCCAACTAATGAAAAACTGTTTTTT. It translates to CASSDRPTNEKLFF.

This chain uses TRBV7-9 with TRBJ1-1, with TRBD1 matching 10 bases. Losses at the gene ends were 5 bases for V and 5 bases for J; bases not matched to a gene: 11. Germline V gives CDR1 SEHNR, CDR2 FQNEAQ (reference sequence). The CDR3 is 16 amino acids. CDR3 coding DNA: TGTGCCAGCAGCACCGGGACAGGGGTAGGGGGGACTGAAGCTTTCTTT. Protein product: CASSTGTGVGGTEAFF.

V is TRBV5-1 and J is TRBJ2-1; D might be TRBD2 (6 bases). V lost 3 bases and J 1 base, leaving 17 bases between the germline ends. CDR3 length equals 17 residues. Germline-derived CDR1 and CDR2 are SGHRS and YFSETQ. In DNA, the CDR3 is TGCGCCAGCAGCTCCCGCCCCCGGGAGAAGTCCTACAATGAGCAGTTCTTC. As protein: CASSSRPREKSYNEQFF.

The rearrangement links TRBV11-2 to TRBJ2-7; TRBD2 matches at 11 bases. The V segment lost 1 base and the J segment 2 bases; nucleotides outside the gene matches: 10. The CDR3 runs 18 residues. Per the germline V gene, CDR1 is SGHAT and CDR2 is FQNNGV. In DNA, the CDR3 is TGTGCCAGCAGCTTAGTTTCCGCCGGGACTAGCGGCACCTACGAGCAGTACTTC. Translating gives CASSLVSAGTSGTYEQYF.